These 2 T cell receptor beta chains were all obtained from the same sample, sequenced in a study of blood T cell repertoires in COVID-19. Libraries were prepared by immunoSEQ multiplex PCR; TCRdb keeps only in-frame clonotypes and omits some of them. The sample contains about 370,000 clones, roughly nine tenths of which appear only once. Sequencing was performed on peripheral blood. Receptors originate from a woman aged 25 to 39 with COVID-19, enrolled during active disease.

V usage is TRBV5-6 and J usage is TRBJ1-2; TRBD1 agrees at 7 bases. This CDR3 has 14 amino acids. Trimming at V came to 0 bases and at J to 4 bases, leaving 3 bases not matched to a gene. The germline V gene has CDR1 SGHDT and CDR2 YYEEEE. The CDR3 bases are TGTGCCAGCAGCTTGGCCCCAGGGGGCTATGGCTACACCTTC. Translating gives CASSLAPGGYGYTF.

This chain joins TRBV6-5 and TRBJ2-5; 9 nucleotides align to TRBD2. The CDR3 has 15 residues. Trimming took 4 bases from V and 2 from J; bases not matched to a gene: 5. Germline CDR1 reads MNHEY; CDR2 reads SVGAGI. DNA of the CDR3: TGTGCCAGCAGTTTTGAGGCGGGGGGGCAAGAGACCCAGTACTTC. This sequence encodes CASSFEAGGQETQYF.